Below, 16 T cell receptor beta chains from the same sample are listed, as sequenced in a study of PD-1 blockade in classical Hodgkin lymphoma. Some clones are missing from TCRdb's copy, which holds only in-frame ones; the method was immunoSEQ multiplex PCR. The top ten clones hold approximately 14% of a sample with around 19,000 clones, 75% to 90% of them seen once. Patients all relapsed after autologous stem cell transplantation, and there was variation in brentuximab vedotin exposure. Material: peripheral blood mononuclear cells (PBMCs), obtained before the second cycle of nivolumab. These receptors all stem from a human donor with classical Hodgkin lymphoma.

This clone occurred once. The chain uses TRBV6-5 and TRBJ2-3, with D maybe TRBD2 (6 bases). V was trimmed by 7 bases and J by 5 bases, leaving 16 bases between them. CDR1 is MNHEY, CDR2 SVGAGI, per germline. There are 14 residues in the CDR3. This chain's CDR3 is CASTPLAGGDTQYF. CDR3 bases: TGTGCCAGCACCCCACTAGCCGGGGGAGATACGCAGTATTTT.

The chain recombines TRBV7-8 with TRBJ1-3; the match to TRBD1 covers 7 bases. The CDR3 spans 17 residues. The V segment lost 3 bases and the J segment 0 bases; nucleotides outside the gene matches: 8. Germline V gives CDR1 SGHVS, CDR2 FQNEAQ. This CDR3 reads CASSFGTASRSGNTIYF. In DNA, the CDR3 is TGTGCCAGCAGCTTCGGGACAGCCAGTCGCTCTGGAAACACCATATATTTT.

This clone was detected once. This chain uses TRBV7-9 with TRBJ1-4, with a tentative D call TRBD1 (6 bases). Germline V gene data show CDR1 as SEHNR and CDR2 as FQNEAQ (reference sequence). This CDR3 has 15 residues. V was clipped by 1 base and J by 6 bases, with 12 bases between them. CDR3 sequence: CASSLGSGVDEKLFF. The CDR3 coding sequence is TGTGCCAGCAGCTTAGGTTCAGGGGTGGATGAAAAACTGTTTTTT.

The chain has TRBV10-2 and TRBJ2-7; a possible D gene is TRBD1 (5 bases). The CDR3 runs 14 residues. The V gene lost 6 bases and the J gene lost 0 bases, with 12 bases spanning the gap. CDR1 WSHSY and CDR2 SAAADI come from the germline V gene. The CDR3 DNA follows: TGCGCCAGCAGCGCAGGGCCTAGCTCCTACGAGCAGTACTTC. This sequence encodes CASSAGPSSYEQYF.

The chain uses TRBV6-6 and TRBJ1-2, with no clear D. The CDR3 spans 12 residues. Germline CDR1 and CDR2: MNHNY and SVGAGI (reference sequence). Trimming pared 2 bases from V and 8 bases from J, leaving 9 bases between. CDR3 coding DNA: TGTGCCAGCAGTTACGAAACTGGGGGCTACACCTTC. Translating gives CASSYETGGYTF.

A few counts support this clone. The DNA for the CDR3 is TGCGCCAGCAGCCAAGACACCAATCAGCCCCAGCATTTT. The encoded protein is CASSQDTNQPQHF. This chain connects TRBV4-3 to TRBJ1-5; D unclear. CDR1 and CDR2 from the germline V gene are LGHNA and YSLEER. V was clipped by 0 bases and J by 3 bases, with 3 bases between them. This CDR3 is 13 amino acids long.

This sequence joins TRBV19 and TRBJ1-4; tentatively, D is TRBD1 (6 bases). Per germline, CDR1 LNHDA and CDR2 SQIVND (reference sequence). The CDR3 length is 10 residues. Trimming took off 9 bases at V and 8 bases at J, with 7 bases between the two ends. The CDR3: CARGGEKLFF. Here the CDR3 DNA reads TGTGCCAGGGGGGGCGAAAAACTGTTTTTT.

This rearrangement joins TRBV6-6 to TRBJ2-1; unclear D gene. This CDR3 has 14 amino acids. Deletions cut 0 bases from V and 4 bases from J, with 7 bases between. Germline V gene sequence: CDR1 MNHNY, CDR2 SVGAGI (reference sequence). CDR3 protein: CASSYSTVYNEQFF. In DNA, the CDR3 is TGTGCCAGCAGTTACTCCACAGTTTACAATGAGCAGTTCTTC.

The V call is TRBV5-1, the J call TRBJ2-2; TRBD2 matches at 12 bases. CDR3 size: 15 residues. Germline lookup yields CDR1 SGHRS and CDR2 YFSETQ. V was clipped by 3 bases and J by 6 bases; unmatched bases: 3. The CDR3 here is CASSWGTSGSGELFF. CDR3 DNA: TGCGCCAGCAGCTGGGGGACTAGCGGGTCCGGGGAGCTGTTTTTT.

The genes are TRBV21-1 and TRBJ1-2. TRBV21-1 is a pseudogene locus. This CDR3 is 19 amino acids long. The CDR3 sequence is CASSKITRPVGPTNYGYTF. For the CDR3, the DNA is TGTGCCAGCAGCAAAATAACTAGACCCGTGGGCCCTACTAACTATGGCTACACCTTC.

The rearrangement links TRBV5-1 to TRBJ2-7, with 12 positions matching TRBD1. Germline assignment: CDR1 SGHRS and CDR2 YFSETQ. CDR3 length equals 14 residues. Trimming removed 4 bases from V and 5 bases from J; junction bases left unmatched: 4. The CDR3, as DNA: TGCGCCAGCAGCGCGGGACAGGGGGCCCACGAGCAGTACTTC. Its protein is CASSAGQGAHEQYF.

This chain uses TRBV7-6 with TRBJ1-3; weak D call: TRBD1 (6 bases). Germline V gene data show CDR1 as SGHVS and CDR2 as FNYEAQ. CDR3 length: 20 amino acids. Trimming stripped 2 bases from V and 2 bases from J, with 25 bases between. The CDR3 spells CASSLIGQGMWQKAGNTIYF. In DNA form, the CDR3 reads TGTGCCAGCAGCTTAATTGGTCAGGGGATGTGGCAGAAAGCTGGAAACACCATATATTTT.

The chain joins TRBV6-5 to TRBJ1-2, with 7 positions matching TRBD1. Germline V gene sequence: CDR1 MNHEY, CDR2 SVGAGI. The CDR3 is 14 amino acids. V dropped 6 bases and J dropped 6; count of bases not matched to a gene: 10. CDR3 sequence (DNA): TGTGCCAGCAGCTCCGCCCCGACAGGGAATGGCTACACCTTC. Protein product: CASSSAPTGNGYTF.

The sample holds a few counts of this clone. This chain joins TRBV5-1 and TRBJ2-3; D possibly corresponds to TRBD1 (5 bases). The germline V and J ends were trimmed by 5 bases and 0 bases, with 16 bases remaining between them. This CDR3 has 16 amino acids. CDR1 and CDR2 from the germline V gene are SGHRS and YFSETQ. Written as DNA, the CDR3 is TGCGCCAGCAGTCACAATGGGGCAGGCAGCACAGATACGCAGTATTTT. Amino acid sequence: CASSHNGAGSTDTQYF.

The rearrangement joins TRBV5-1 to TRBJ2-3; 12 bases line up with TRBD2. The germline V gene has CDR1 SGHRS and CDR2 YFSETQ. V trimming: 3 bases; J trimming: 3 bases; junction bases outside the gene matches: 5. The CDR3 has 16 residues. CDR3 in DNA: TGCGCCAGCAGCTCGATGACTAGCGGGGGAACAGATACGCAGTATTTT. Protein: CASSSMTSGGTDTQYF.

V is TRBV27 and J is TRBJ2-4; possible D gene TRBD1, 5 bases. V was trimmed by 3 bases and J by 6 bases, leaving 6 bases between them. CDR3 size: 12 residues. CDR1 MNHEY and CDR2 SMNVEV come from the germline V gene (reference sequence). The CDR3 spells CASSFTGNIQYF. DNA of the CDR3: TGTGCCAGCAGTTTCACAGGAAACATTCAGTACTTC.